This T cell receptor beta chain was found in a study of technical replicates of blood from a few donors. Per germline, CDR1 MDHEN and CDR2 SYDVKM. V lost 3 bases to trimming and J lost 0 bases, with 12 bases between them. This CDR3 contains 16 residues. TCRdb's copy holds only in-frame clones and misses some; the assay was immunoSEQ multiplex PCR. The profile shows 85,000 or so clones, over 85% of them singletons. Material for sequencing was T cells isolated from PBMCs. The rearrangement links TRBV28 to TRBJ1-5; D uncertain. This clonotype was sampled from a human donor in good health. The CDR3 loop reads CASSLGGFDSNQPQHF. In nucleotides, the CDR3 is TGTGCCAGCAGTTTGGGAGGGTTCGATAGCAATCAGCCCCAGCATTTT.